The present T cell receptor beta chain was sequenced within a study of cytomegalovirus exposure and HLA in healthy donors (dated by TCRdb to about 2017). Study-level background: According to an earlier analysis of 450 to 650 of the donors, about 180 million T cells yielded 100 million or so unique TCR beta sequences and approximately 300 Gb of sequence data. An early release covering over 500 HLA-typed donors comprised 300 to 350 gigabases of sequencing data and around 80 million unique TCR sequences. Of the 398 genotyped donors, roughly 80% fell in the genetic ancestry cluster associated with self-reported Caucasian donors. The study aimed to test whether signatures of past pathogen exposure could be identified by cataloging public T cell receptors. The study used immunosequencing to profile the T cell repertoires of approximately 650 subjects and linked those repertoires to cytomegalovirus serostatus. Along with the approximately 700-subject first cohort, a separate validation cohort of over a hundred different subjects was used. To predict cytomegalovirus infection status, the study combined high-throughput TCR immunosequencing, statistical association of individual TCRs with disease status, and machine learning. To study patterns of TCR occurrence, a later analysis re-analyzed previously published TCR beta repertoires from 700 or so donors and added high-resolution HLA genotyping. Rather than drawing on any new phenotypic data, the later analysis identified candidate immune exposures from TCR beta sequences and the way those sequences occurred across donors. An earlier analysis of nearly 600 of the donors applied high-throughput TCR beta sequencing to assess whether each TCR beta V gene segment acted as functional or pseudogenic. Donor age, sex, ethnicity and CMV serostatus were collected together with the repertoire data. A later genetic analysis used genome-wide SNP genotypes for about 60% of the roughly 670 donors, treating that subset as a discovery cohort. Every discovery cohort repertoire had been produced on one sequencing platform. HLA typing included class I and class II loci at four-digit resolution. Typing coverage differed by locus: A, B, C, DRB1 and DQB1 were typed in about 620-640 donors, DQA1 in about 550, DPA1 in around 580, and DPB1 in 400 to 490. Several DR-DQ haplotypes were handled as single units for association and clustering because linkage in the cohort was strong. Across 300 to 500 genotyped donors of the cohort, an average of roughly 200,000 unique TCR beta nucleotide sequences per donor were sequenced, and around 19% of those sequences were non-productive. Broad study findings and their caveats: A group of highly shared sequence variants was considered likely to be a technical artifact of the sequencing pipeline. Linkage disequilibrium might explain the correlated functional status among segregating V segments, but an unknown experimental factor could not be ruled out. A later genetic analysis associated a missense DCLRE1C variant with V-gene and J-gene trimming of TCR beta chains, and an independent cohort replicated the association. Some IMGT-functional V segments, including TRBV6-2 and TRBV6-3, could not be told apart with the 87-base-pair reads, so those segments were excluded. While some public TCRs were present in many individuals, most TCR sequences turned up only very rarely across donors. Three of the identified cytomegalovirus-associated TCR beta chains were confirmed in vitro to be specific for cytomegalovirus antigens. A later analysis found that TCR association rates varied across HLA loci, with DRB1 alleles showing the most associated TCRs and HLA-C alleles the fewest. In the study, around 160 TCR beta chains were listed as associated with cytomegalovirus. Broadly in line with IMGT annotations, most TCR beta V segments showed up in productive rearrangements about 87% or about 30% of the time in an earlier analysis of about 500 of the donors. In a later genetic analysis, fewer N-insertions in productive TCRs were reported among donors in an Asian-associated ancestry cluster than the roughly 700-donor mean. Strong co-occurrence of HLA alleles, especially DR and DQ, made assigning TCR associations to individual alleles difficult. According to a later analysis, parvovirus B19, influenza, CMV and Epstein-Barr virus appeared linked to several top co-occurrence clusters. According to a later analysis, most CMV-associated TCR beta chains appeared to be HLA-restricted, and the HLA associations seemed to be driven largely by CMV exposure. Sequencing depth was assumed to be roughly uniform across donors in the presence/absence analyses, though that assumption may not hold. Because some donors lacked HLA typing at each locus, the association tests relied only on the typed subset. At a false discovery rate of 0.05, a later analysis linked fewer than 20,000 TCR beta sequences to specific HLA alleles. Cytomegalovirus status was reported to be diagnosed by the classifier with high specificity and sensitivity in both the original and validation cohorts. In a later analysis, HLA-associated TCR beta chains were found to be more clonally expanded and to have lower generation probabilities than equally common non-associated chains. Immune exposure information for the cohort was limited to CMV serostatus. A further reported finding was that TCR beta sequences accurately predicted the HLA-A and HLA-B alleles for most subjects in the first cohort. The cohort was sequenced for TCR beta chains only, and without alpha or paired-chain data the features that could be detected were limited. The earlier analysis of fewer than 750 of the donors excluded roughly 16 rarely observed V segments, including chromosome 9 orphons, because counts were too low. The authors suggested that the approach could potentially be extended to other disease states and immunological phenotypes.

The cohort comprised 670 or so healthy bone marrow donors. At the time of sampling, all cohort members were nominally healthy, though unrecorded immune exposures were likely present. The donor was CMV seronegative and was included in the group of a few hundred seronegative cohort members. A peripheral blood sample was provided by each donor, and peripheral blood mononuclear cells were used for TCR beta sequencing. Genomic DNA extraction from the blood cell samples was performed with the Qiagen DNeasy Blood Extraction Kit. V drops 1 base and J drops 4 bases, leaving 8 bases in between. Including the terminal cysteine and phenylalanine, the CDR3 comprises 14 residues. Just CDR3 DNA is preserved here, 42 bases in frame from base 1. The germline V gene provides CDR1 SGHDN and CDR2 FVKESK. As regards this clone: The antigen this receptor binds is unknown. The sample holds no much larger clone one base away, and base qualities are not on file.

Library creation used the immunoSEQ multiplex PCR assay. The multiplex PCR relied on a mix of 60 forward primers for TCR Vbeta segments and 13 reverse primers for TCR Jbeta segments. Amplification of the CDR3 region of rearranged TCR beta genes was performed with a multiplex PCR assay on genomic DNA. On the Illumina HiSeq System, the amplified TCR beta libraries were sequenced as 87-base-pair reads. Per the original workflow: Across the 640 or so repertoires, a later analysis counted 80 million or so unique TCR beta chains, 8.5 million to 12 million of which were shared by at least two donors. Raw reads were error-corrected and collapsed into unique sequences by a nearest-neighbor algorithm in which closely related sequences were merged to remove PCR and sequencing errors. To assign V, D and J gene segments, CDR3 sequences were aligned to IMGT reference sequences. Each retained sequence needed at least a six-nucleotide match to both a V gene segment and a J gene segment. Rearrangements were classified as productive when the CDR3 lacked stop codons and remained in frame with V and J, and all other rearrangements were classified as non-productive. Following IMGT convention, CDR3 was defined as the stretch from the second conserved V-encoded cysteine up to the conserved J-encoded phenylalanine. The earlier analysis of 587 of the donors excluded sequences that lacked an unambiguous match to a single V gene segment. An earlier analysis of 587 of the donors called V segments functional above 56.7% productive rearrangements and segregating when the between-donor standard deviation exceeded 5%. A statistical classification framework was developed to diagnose cytomegalovirus status using the catalog of TCR beta chain sequences. In a later analysis, TCR nucleotide sequences were compared against IMGT/GENE-DB human TR gene sequences so that V and J genes could be assigned. Using the TCRdist pipeline, a later analysis assigned CDR3 sequences along with most-parsimonious VDJ recombination scenarios. A later analysis defined each TCR beta chain by its CDR3 amino acid sequence plus V-gene family, and excluded reads lacking a unique V-gene family. A later analysis removed over 500 highly shared, low-generation-probability nucleotide sequences to deal with suspected cross-contamination and a sequencing artifact. For each public chain, a later analysis derived a clonal expansion index from normalized ranks of inferred template counts within each repertoire. A later analysis computed generation probabilities with a VDJ recombination model fitted to out-of-frame rearrangements, and checked the results against IGoR. Hypergeometric tests were used in a later analysis to score TCR-TCR, TCR-HLA and TCR-CMV co-occurrence, with a repertoire-size bias correction applied to the TCR pairs. In a later analysis, false discovery rates were estimated by permuting HLA or CMV assignments 20 times. In a later analysis, co-occurring TCRs were grouped using DBSCAN, with TCRdist sequence similarity added in when clustering inside HLA-allele-positive subsets. Repertoires with fewer than 30,000 or more than 120,000 public chains, plus five repertoires with anomalous nucleotide sharing, were excluded from co-occurrence clustering. This is the immuneACCESS table as TCRdb keeps it, with only in-frame sequences that have V and J called. A part of the clones is gone; compared with another copy, unresolved V genes explain less than half, and the rest is unexplained. V, J and clone size are taken as reported in that table, and D and trimming were inferred from the DNA itself. The sample yields under 250,000 clones; just under 80% were counted once. Of the sample, about 0.47% falls within the top ten clones.

The origin of this receptor is a boy aged 10-17 years in good health and CMV-seronegative. The specimen sequenced was PBMCs. The chain couples TRBV14 to TRBJ2-1; TRBD1 is possibly the D segment (6 matching bases). The CDR3: CASSQGTAYNEQFF. The DNA reads TGTGCCAGCAGCCAAGGGACAGCATACAATGAGCAGTTCTTC.